Presented here are 20 T cell receptor beta chains from one specimen sequenced in a study of cytomegalovirus exposure and HLA in healthy donors. PCR involved 60 Vbeta and 13 Jbeta primers. Only in-frame clones appear in the TCRdb table, and some are missing; sequencing was by immunoSEQ multiplex PCR. The listing records more than 95,000 clones. Source material: PBMCs. These TCRs come from a man under 40 in good health and CMV-seronegative.

CDR3 DNA sequence: TGTGCCAGCAGTACTAGCGGGGGGTCCTACGAGCAGTACTTC. Amino acids: CASSTSGGSYEQYF. The V gene is TRBV2, the J gene TRBJ2-7; TRBD2 matches at 12 bases. V lost 5 bases to trimming and J lost 1 base; unmatched junction nucleotides: 0. Germline CDR1 is SNHLY and CDR2 is FYNNEI. The CDR3 has 14 amino acids.

The chain is built from TRBV30 and TRBJ2-1, with a possible D match to TRBD2 (6 bases). The germline CDR1 and CDR2 sequences are GTSNPN and SVGIG (reference sequence). V lost 2 bases, J lost 5 bases, and 10 bases lay in between. This CDR3 has 13 residues. The CDR3 DNA reads TGTGCCTGGAGTCGGAGGGTCAACAATGAGCAGTTCTTC. Its translation: CAWSRRVNNEQFF.

The chain links TRBV19 to TRBJ2-1; D is possibly TRBD1 (6 bases). Germline CDR1 and CDR2: LNHDA and SQIVND (reference sequence). CDR3 length equals 13 residues. The V end was cut by 7 bases, the J end by 9 bases, with 16 bases between. CDR3 in DNA: TGTGCCAGTACCGTGACCCTAGGGGGTGAGCAGTTCTTC. Encoded protein: CASTVTLGGEQFF.

This chain links TRBV29-1 with TRBJ2-5; 8 nucleotides line up with TRBD1. The J call may be mistaken, given a closer DNA end match to TRBJ2-7. CDR1 and CDR2 from the germline V gene are SQVTM and ANQGSEA. The CDR3 is 13 residues long. Written as DNA, the CDR3 is TGCAGCGTCGGAAATGGACAGGGAAGCGAGCAGTACTTC. Translation gives CSVGNGQGSEQYF.

The V and J genes are TRBV27 and TRBJ1-6; D unresolved. The CDR3 contains 15 residues. The germline V gene has CDR1 MNHEY and CDR2 SMNVEV (reference sequence). V was clipped by 2 bases and J by 9 bases, with 14 bases between them. The CDR3 loop is CASSLTGGPGSPLHF. CDR3 nucleotide sequence: TGTGCCAGCAGTTTAACGGGAGGTCCTGGTTCACCCCTCCACTTT.

The chain carries TRBV7-2 and TRBJ2-5, with D maybe TRBD1 (6 bases). Trimming left V 1 base short and J 2 bases short, with 8 bases between. The CDR3 spans 14 residues. Germline CDR1 SGHTA, CDR2 FQGNSA. The CDR3 loop is CASSLGTEQETQYF. CDR3 nucleotides: TGTGCCAGCAGCTTAGGGACAGAACAAGAGACCCAGTACTTC.

This chain uses TRBV6-5 with TRBJ2-6, with TRBD1 identical over 8 bases. V lost 10 bases to trimming and J lost 3 bases; unmatched junction nucleotides: 2. CDR1 MNHEY and CDR2 SVGAGI come from the germline V gene. The CDR3 is 13 residues long. Here the CDR3 reads CATGTGGANVLTF. The CDR3 DNA reads TGTGCCACCGGGACAGGTGGGGCCAACGTCCTGACTTTC.

The CDR3 nucleotides read TGCGCCAGCAGCCCTACAGGGGGTAACTATGGCTACACCTTC. Its translation: CASSPTGGNYGYTF. The chain combines TRBV5-1 with TRBJ1-2; 8 bases match TRBD1. V dropped 4 bases and J dropped 1; count of bases not matched to a gene: 3. CDR3 length: 14 residues. Germline V gene data show CDR1 as SGHRS and CDR2 as YFSETQ.

This rearrangement joins TRBV11-2 to TRBJ2-2; 12 positions match TRBD1. CDR3 length: 15 amino acids. V lost 5 bases and J lost 6; bases outside the gene matches: 4. Germline assignment: CDR1 SGHAT and CDR2 FQNNGV. The CDR3 here is CASSDGTGGSGELFF. Written as DNA, the CDR3 is TGTGCCAGCAGCGACGGGACAGGGGGCTCCGGGGAGCTGTTTTTT.

The rearrangement links TRBV6-5 to TRBJ2-1, with no clear D. This CDR3 comprises 11 residues. V was shortened by 7 bases and J by 4 bases, with 5 bases between the two germline ends. Germline V lookup: CDR1 MNHEY, CDR2 SVGAGI. CDR3 region: CASMQYNEQFF. In DNA form, the CDR3 reads TGTGCCAGCATGCAGTACAATGAGCAGTTCTTC.

The chain couples TRBV28 to TRBJ1-6; 10 bases align to TRBD1. The V segment lost 6 bases and the J segment 10 bases; nucleotides outside the gene matches: 15. The CDR3 runs 17 residues. Germline CDR1 MDHEN, CDR2 SYDVKM. This chain's CDR3 is CASSRQGATVLGSPLHF. CDR3 nucleotide sequence: TGTGCCAGCAGCCGACAGGGGGCCACCGTCCTTGGATCACCCCTCCACTTT.

V is TRBV11-2 and J is TRBJ2-3; 12 bases match TRBD2. Germline trimming cut 2 bases from V and 5 bases from J; bases unmatched to any gene: 8. The length of the CDR3 is 17 residues. CDR1 SGHAT and CDR2 FQNNGV come from the germline V gene. The CDR3 DNA reads as TGTGCCAGCAGCTTAAGCCTAGCGGGAGGGCCGGGAGATACGCAGTATTTT. Amino acid sequence: CASSLSLAGGPGDTQYF.

This chain uses TRBV27 with TRBJ1-4; a weak D match, TRBD1 (5 bases). CDR1 MNHEY and CDR2 SMNVEV come from the germline V gene (reference sequence). CDR3 length equals 14 residues. V was cut by 6 bases and J by 7 bases, with 15 bases left in between. CDR3 in DNA: TGTGCCAGCAGGAATTCCAGGGTCGCTGAAAAACTGTTTTTT. Translation gives CASRNSRVAEKLFF. Based on the CDR3 plus reference TRBV27 and TRBJ1-4, the full variable domain is EAQVTQNPRYLITVTGKKLTVTCSQNMNHEYMSWYRQDPGLGLRQIYYSMNVEVTDKGDVPEGYKVSRKEKRNFPLILESPSPNQTSLYFCASRNSRVAEKLFFGSGTQLSVL.

J is TRBJ1-2 and V is TRBV5-1; 9 bases are shared with TRBD1. The V segment lost 4 bases and the J segment 3 bases; nucleotides outside the gene matches: 4. The CDR3 sequence is 14 residues long. CDR1 is SGHRS, CDR2 YFSETQ, per germline. The CDR3 is CASSRTGGDYGYTF. The CDR3 coding sequence is TGCGCCAGCAGCCGTACAGGGGGCGACTATGGCTACACCTTC.

This rearrangement joins TRBV7-2 to TRBJ2-7; D uncertain. The germline gives CDR1 SGHTA, CDR2 FQGNSA. Trimming stripped 5 bases from V and 2 bases from J, with 4 bases between. The CDR3 totals 11 residues. The CDR3 DNA is TGTGCCAGCAGCCCCACCTACGAGCAGTACTTC. The encoded protein is CASSPTYEQYF.

The rearrangement joins TRBV5-1 to TRBJ2-1, with TRBD2 matching over 8 bases. CDR3 length: 14 amino acids. The germline V gene encodes CDR1 SGHRS and CDR2 YFSETQ. The J segment lost 4 bases and the V segment lost 4 bases, leaving 4 bases of the junction unmatched. The CDR3 DNA reads as TGCGCCAGCAGCACTAGCGGAGGTTACAATGAGCAGTTCTTC. This sequence encodes CASSTSGGYNEQFF.

The rearrangement uses TRBV15 and TRBJ2-7; 8 positions agree with TRBD2. The CDR3 length is 12 residues. In germline, CDR1 is LNHNV, CDR2 YYDKDF (reference sequence). V dropped 8 bases and J dropped 3; count of bases not matched to a gene: 3. The CDR3 DNA reads TGTGCCACCGGGACTAGTCGCTACGAGCAGTACTTC. Its protein is CATGTSRYEQYF.

The chain combines TRBV27 with TRBJ1-2; no clear D gene. Trimming left V 2 bases short and J 1 base short, with 11 bases between. The CDR3 contains 15 residues. CDR1 is MNHEY, CDR2 SMNVEV, per germline (reference sequence). CDR3 region: CASSLRAAGNYGYTF. The CDR3 DNA reads as TGTGCCAGCAGTTTACGGGCGGCGGGTAACTATGGCTACACCTTC.

The chain carries TRBV28 and TRBJ1-2, with TRBD1 as a possible D gene (6 bases). This CDR3 spans 15 amino acids. Germline V gene sequence: CDR1 MDHEN, CDR2 SYDVKM. With 5 bases removed from V and 0 bases from J, the gap between germline ends came to 13 bases. DNA of the CDR3: TGTGCCAGCAGTCCCTCGGGGGGCCCTAACTATGGCTACACCTTC. Its protein is CASSPSGGPNYGYTF.

The V gene is TRBV29-1, the J gene TRBJ2-5, with TRBD1 matching 9 bases. The J call may be wrong; the DNA end is better matched by TRBJ2-7. There are 14 residues in the CDR3. The V gene's germline CDR1 is SQVTM and CDR2 ANQGSEA. CDR3 residues: CSVTDRGGPYEQYF. CDR3 bases: TGCAGCGTAACTGACAGGGGGGGGCCCTACGAGCAGTACTTC.